Listed here are 14 T cell receptor beta chains from one sample, sequenced in a study of T-cell reconstitution after alpha-beta-depleted transplantation in children. Unique molecular identifiers featured in how the TCRbeta library was prepared. MiXCR, run by TCRdb on the PCR reads, gives a single entry per CDR3 protein. The sample yields hundreds of thousands of distinct CDR3 sequences, about 16% seen once. The sequences come from PBMCs, mostly from graft donor cells, collected 360 days after TCRalphabeta/CD19-depleted stem cell transplant. These receptors all come from a boy younger than two who had a stem cell transplant for Wiskott-Aldrich syndrome, so the T cells may come from the graft donor.

This clonotype was seen only once. The DNA for the CDR3 is TGTGCCAGCAGTTTATGCGCCCTAGCGGGGGTCCAGCTGGACGAGCAGTACTTC. It specifies CASSLCALAGVQLDEQYF. The V gene is TRBV28, the J gene TRBJ2-7, with 10 bases that match TRBD2. There are 18 residues in the CDR3. Germline V CDR1 and CDR2: MDHEN, SYDVKM. With V trimmed by 0 bases and J by 5 bases, 13 bases remained unmatched.

Many counts were recorded for this clonotype. The chain combines TRBV27 with TRBJ2-3, with 8 bases identical to TRBD2. J was trimmed by 6 bases and V by 8 bases; bases with no gene match: 10. The CDR3 has 14 residues. Germline CDR1 and CDR2: MNHEY and SMNVEV (reference sequence). The CDR3 DNA reads as TGTGCCAGCGGACTAGCAGGATCCTTGGATACGCAGTATTTT. Residues: CASGLAGSLDTQYF.

This rearrangement joins TRBV5-1 to TRBJ2-2, with no clear D. V was clipped by 7 bases and J by 2 bases, with 12 bases between them. There are 14 residues in the CDR3. Germline V gene lookup returns CDR1 SGHRS and CDR2 YFSETQ. The CDR3 region has the DNA TGCGCCAGCCGGACCGTCGCCAACACCGGGGAGCTGTTTTTT. Translating it yields CASRTVANTGELFF.

This clonotype has at least ten counts. The rearrangement joins TRBV10-3 to TRBJ2-5, with D tentatively TRBD1 or TRBD2 (5 bases each). The length of the CDR3 is 14 residues. Trimming left V 0 bases short and J 4 bases short, with 9 bases between. Germline CDR1 is ENHRY and CDR2 is SYGVKD. The CDR3 DNA reads as TGTGCCATCAGTGAGTCGGGACCGGGAGAGACCCAGTACTTC. Encoded protein: CAISESGPGETQYF.

This clonotype showed up many times. The rearrangement uses TRBV5-1 and TRBJ2-7; 10 bases fit TRBD1. With V trimmed by 4 bases and J by 4 bases, 5 bases remained unmatched. Per the germline V gene, CDR1 is SGHRS and CDR2 is YFSETQ. CDR3 length: 14 residues. The CDR3 DNA sequence: TGCGCCAGCAGCAGGACAGGGGGAGGTTACGAGCAGTACTTC. Encoded protein: CASSRTGGGYEQYF. Full variable domain (rest looked up from reference TRBV5-1 and TRBJ2-7): KAGVTQTPRYLIKTRGQQVTLSCSPISGHRSVSWYQQTPGQGLQFLFEYFSETQRNKGNFPGRFSGRQFSNSRSEMNVSTLELGDSALYLCASSRTGGGYEQYFGPGTRLTVT.

The chain carries TRBV6-1 and TRBJ1-3; unclear D gene. V was trimmed by 6 bases and J by 1 base, leaving 7 bases between them. CDR1 and CDR2 (germline): MNHNS, SASEGT. CDR3 length: 13 residues. CDR3 amino acids: CASRDLSGNTIYF. CDR3 sequence (DNA): TGTGCCAGCAGGGATTTGTCTGGAAACACCATATATTTT.

This clonotype was found a few times. V gene TRBV10-2 combines with J gene TRBJ2-7; the D gene is possibly TRBD2 (5 bases). The CDR3 is made up of 12 amino acids. CDR1 WSHSY and CDR2 SAAADI come from the germline V gene. Trimming shortened V by 7 bases and J by 2 bases, and 9 bases separated the two germline ends. The CDR3 region is CASNAGTYEQYF. The CDR3 DNA is TGCGCCAGCAATGCGGGCACCTACGAGCAGTACTTC.

This clonotype has only a few counts. An end of the junction differs from the germline gene, which may be a read error. The rearrangement joins TRBV2 to TRBJ1-1; D gene uncertain. Germline V gives CDR1 SNHLY, CDR2 FYNNEI. This CDR3 region has 12 residues. CDR3 sequence: CASSGIATEAFF. In DNA, the CDR3 is TGTGCCAGTAGTGGGATTGCCACTGAAGCTTTCTTT. Full variable domain (missing parts from reference TRBV2 and TRBJ1-1): EPEVTQTPSHQVTQMGQEVILRCVPISNHLYFYWYRQILGQKVEFLVSFYNNEISEKSEIFDDQFSVERPDGSNFTLKIRSTKLEDSAMYFCASSGIATEAFFGQGTRLTVV.

The chain joins TRBV4-3 to TRBJ2-7; weak D call: TRBD2 (7 bases). The CDR3 has 13 amino acids. V lost 11 bases and J 2 bases, leaving 16 bases between the germline ends. Germline-derived CDR1 and CDR2 are LGHNA and YSLEER. CDR3: CAPREGGAYEQYF. The CDR3 DNA is TGCGCCCCAAGGGAGGGGGGTGCCTACGAGCAGTACTTC.

The chain uses TRBV4-3 and TRBJ2-3; perhaps TRBD2 as D (5 bases). The CDR3 runs to 16 residues. Trimming removed 0 bases at V and 2 bases at J, with 12 bases between. Germline CDR1 LGHNA, CDR2 YSLEER. CDR3 coding DNA: TGCGCCAGCAGCCAAGATGGAGGACCCAACACAGATACGCAGTATTTT. Encoded protein: CASSQDGGPNTDTQYF.

The CDR3 here is CATSDSASVYNEQFF. The CDR3 DNA reads TGTGCCACCAGTGATTCGGCTAGCGTTTACAATGAGCAGTTCTTC. The chain is built from TRBV24-1 and TRBJ2-1; a weak D match, TRBD2 (6 bases). Germline assignment: CDR1 KGHDR and CDR2 SFDVKD. The CDR3 is 15 residues long. Between the trimmed V and J ends, which lost 2 bases and 4 bases, there was a span of 11 bases.

The CDR3, as DNA: TGTGCCAGCAGTAACGCGCTAGCGGGAGATGGGTTGGGTACGCAGTATTTT. Amino acids: CASSNALAGDGLGTQYF. The genes are TRBV7-9 and TRBJ2-3, with 10 bases aligning to TRBD2. Germline V CDR1 and CDR2: SEHNR, FQNEAQ (reference sequence). The CDR3 has 17 amino acids. After removal of 6 bases from V and 8 bases from J, the junction contained 17 bases not matched to a gene.

The V and J genes are TRBV5-1 and TRBJ2-3; 7 bases match TRBD1. The ends lost 1 base at V and 1 base at J; junction bases unmatched: 12. Germline CDR1 reads SGHRS; CDR2 reads YFSETQ. This CDR3 contains 18 residues. In DNA, the CDR3 is TGCGCCAGCAGCTTGCTCTTCGCTGGCCAGGGGGGCACAGATACGCAGTATTTT. Translating it yields CASSLLFAGQGGTDTQYF.

This clonotype came up a few times. The chain is built from TRBV7-9 and TRBJ2-7; no clear D gene. Per germline, CDR1 SEHNR and CDR2 FQNEAQ (reference sequence). V was cut by 4 bases and J by 2 bases, with 9 bases left in between. The CDR3 has 13 residues. The CDR3 DNA is TGTGCCAGCAGCTCCCTTGGCACCTACGAGCAGTACTTC. Its translation: CASSSLGTYEQYF.